The 30 T cell receptor beta chains reported below all come from one sample, sequenced in a study of blood T cell repertoires in COVID-19. Repertoires were generated with immunoSEQ multiplex PCR, while TCRdb's copy carries only in-frame clones and drops some. The profile shows about 270,000 clones, more than 75% of them singletons. Sequencing was done on a sample of peripheral blood. Receptors were obtained from a man aged 40-55 years with active or convalescent COVID-19.

The V call is TRBV28, the J call TRBJ2-7; a possible D gene is TRBD2 (5 bases). V shed 8 bases and J shed 2 bases, with 7 bases lying between them. Germline V gene sequence: CDR1 MDHEN, CDR2 SYDVKM. The CDR3 sequence is 11 residues long. Here the CDR3 reads CASLGAYEQYF. Written as DNA, the CDR3 is TGTGCCAGCCTCGGGGCCTACGAGCAGTACTTC.

The chain has TRBV28 and TRBJ2-6, with D possibly matching TRBD1 (6 bases). The CDR3 loop spans 19 amino acids. The V end was cut by 2 bases, the J end by 0 bases, with 17 bases between. CDR1 and CDR2 from the germline V gene are MDHEN and SYDVKM. The CDR3 DNA reads as TGTGCCAGCAGTTTACCCATTCGGGACATTATCTCTGGGGCCAACGTCCTGACTTTC. Its protein product is CASSLPIRDIISGANVLTF.

This chain uses TRBV4-2 with TRBJ1-3; D is unresolved. In germline, CDR1 is LGHNA, CDR2 YNFKEQ. V was clipped by 0 bases and J by 3 bases, with 12 bases between them. The CDR3 extends over 16 amino acids. The CDR3 region is CASSQEATVDGNTIYF. Written as DNA, the CDR3 is TGTGCCAGCAGCCAAGAGGCAACCGTCGATGGAAACACCATATATTTT.

The genes are TRBV19 and TRBJ2-7, with D perhaps matching TRBD1 (5 bases). The CDR3 runs 17 residues. The germline V gene encodes CDR1 LNHDA and CDR2 SQIVND (reference sequence). V was pared by 0 bases and J by 5 bases, with 20 bases between. The CDR3 coding sequence is TGTGCCAGTAGTATAGATGGATCAAGGGCAGGGCAAAACGAGCAGTACTTC. This sequence encodes CASSIDGSRAGQNEQYF.

This clone was seen a handful of times. The J gene is TRBJ1-6, the V gene TRBV29-1; TRBD1 agrees at 7 bases. CDR1 is SQVTM and CDR2 is ANQGSEA in the germline V gene. There are 16 residues in the CDR3. Trimming removed 6 bases from V and 3 bases from J; junction bases left unmatched: 11. CDR3 sequence: CSVATGDPYYNSPLHF. CDR3 coding DNA: TGCAGCGTGGCTACAGGGGATCCCTACTATAATTCACCCCTCCACTTT.

This clone has just a few counts. The genes are TRBV4-1 and TRBJ2-6, with 8 nucleotides matching TRBD1. Per germline, CDR1 MGHRA and CDR2 YSYEKL. This CDR3 region has 18 residues. V trimming: 4 bases; J trimming: 5 bases; junction bases outside the gene matches: 13. In DNA, the CDR3 is TGCGCCAGCAGCCCGACGGGACAGGTTAACTTGTGGGCCAACGTCCTGACTTTC. This translates into CASSPTGQVNLWANVLTF.

This chain links TRBV28 with TRBJ2-7; the match to TRBD2 covers 8 bases. Germline CDR1 and CDR2: MDHEN and SYDVKM. V trimming: 8 bases; J trimming: 7 bases; junction bases outside the gene matches: 10. The CDR3 runs to 13 residues. The DNA for the CDR3 is TGTGCCAGCGGATTAGCGGGATTATATGAGCAGTACTTC. Amino acids: CASGLAGLYEQYF.

The V gene is TRBV4-1, the J gene TRBJ2-3, with 11 positions matching TRBD2. This CDR3 region has 15 residues. The V and J ends lost 4 bases and 4 bases, in that order; junction bases with no gene match: 4. Germline V gives CDR1 MGHRA, CDR2 YSYEKL. The CDR3 nucleotides read TGCGCCAGCAGCCGAGGGACTAGCGGACCAGATACGCAGTATTTT. This gives the protein CASSRGTSGPDTQYF.

Comment on this clone: The same CDR3 is also encoded by other DNA sequences in this sample. The chain couples TRBV5-4 to TRBJ2-1, with 8 bases that match TRBD1. Per the germline V gene, CDR1 is SGHNT and CDR2 is YYREEE (reference sequence). Unmatched junction bases numbered 6, after V lost 3 bases and J lost 7 bases. The CDR3 has 14 residues. CDR3 DNA: TGTGCCAGCAGCTCAGGACAGGGTTATAATGAGCAGTTCTTC. Residues: CASSSGQGYNEQFF. The full variable domain, rest sourced from reference TRBV5-4 and TRBJ2-1, is ETGVTQSPTHLIKTRGQQVTLRCSSQSGHNTVSWYQQALGQGPQFIFQYYREEENGRGNFPPRFSGLQFPNYSSELNVNALELDDSALYLCASSSGQGYNEQFFGPGTRLTVL.

The sample holds a few counts of this clone. The rearrangement links TRBV19 to TRBJ2-2; 12 bases are shared with TRBD1. V lost 6 bases and J lost 13; bases outside the gene matches: 9. CDR1 and CDR2 (germline): LNHDA, SQIVND (reference sequence). CDR3 length: 14 amino acids. The CDR3 nucleotides read TGTGCCAGTAGGTCGGGGACAGGGGGCCGTGGGCTGTTTTTT. Protein product: CASRSGTGGRGLFF.

The gene calls are TRBV19 and TRBJ2-1; D may be TRBD1 (6 bases). CDR1 and CDR2 (germline): LNHDA, SQIVND (reference sequence). This CDR3 contains 12 residues. V dropped 3 bases and J dropped 10 bases, with 10 bases sitting between them. This chain's CDR3 is CASSIPGTEQFF. The CDR3 coding sequence is TGTGCCAGTAGTATCCCCGGGACAGAGCAGTTCTTC. Full variable domain (rest looked up from reference TRBV19 and TRBJ2-1): DGGITQSPKYLFRKEGQNVTLSCEQNLNHDAMYWYRQDPGQGLRLIYYSQIVNDFQKGDIAEGYSVSREKKESFPLTVTSAQKNPTAFYLCASSIPGTEQFFGPGTRLTVL.

The J gene is TRBJ2-2, the V gene TRBV4-2; TRBD2 matches 8 bases. Germline CDR1 reads LGHNA; CDR2 reads YNFKEQ. J was trimmed by 4 bases and V by 4 bases; bases with no gene match: 8. CDR3 length equals 16 residues. The CDR3 loop is CASSPGGGGPTGELFF. The CDR3 DNA is TGTGCCAGCAGCCCGGGGGGGGGAGGGCCCACCGGGGAGCTGTTTTTT.

J is TRBJ2-7 and V is TRBV23-1; 9 nucleotides align to TRBD2. TRBV23-1 is recorded as an ORF, its role being uncertain. The CDR3 sequence is 14 residues long. Trimming took 10 bases from V and 0 from J; bases not matched to a gene: 7. This CDR3 is CATWGREGSYEQYF. Written as DNA, the CDR3 is TGCGCCACTTGGGGGCGGGAGGGCTCCTACGAGCAGTACTTC.

The CDR3 nucleotides are TGCAGTGCTGGGAGGGAGCCCCAGCATTTT. It codes for CSAGREPQHF. The chain uses TRBV20-1 and TRBJ1-5; D not certain. V shed 5 bases and J shed 8 bases, with 7 bases lying between them. This CDR3 comprises 10 residues. Germline V gene lookup returns CDR1 DFQATT and CDR2 SNEGSKA (reference sequence).

The gene calls are TRBV30 and TRBJ1-2; tentatively, D is TRBD1 (5 bases). Trimming stripped 2 bases from V and 6 bases from J, with 16 bases between. CDR3 length: 14 amino acids. Germline V lookup: CDR1 GTSNPN, CDR2 SVGIG (reference sequence). The CDR3 sequence is CAWSRQGRFDGYTF. The CDR3 DNA is TGTGCCTGGAGTAGGCAGGGTAGATTTGATGGCTACACCTTC. Complete variable domain (other parts from reference TRBV30 and TRBJ1-2): SQTIHQWPATLVQPVGSPLSLECTVEGTSNPNLYWYRQAAGRGLQLLFYSVGIGQISSEVPQNLSASRPQDRQFILSSKKLLLSDSGFYLCAWSRQGRFDGYTFGSGTRLTVV.

As concerns this clone: Mismatch with germline at one junction end may stem from a read error. The rearrangement links TRBV5-6 to TRBJ2-7; no clear D. Looked up from germline, CDR1 is SGHDT and CDR2 is YYEEEE. This CDR3 has 11 amino acids. The CDR3 is CASSTAAATHF. The DNA for the CDR3 is TGTGCCAGCAGCACCGCTGCAGCGACGCACTTC. Full variable domain (remainder filled in from reference TRBV5-6 and TRBJ2-7): DAGVTQSPTHLIKTRGQQVTLRCSPKSGHDTVSWYQQALGQGPQFIFQYYEEEERQRGNFPDRFSGHQFPNYSSELNVNALLLGDSALYLCASSTAAATHFGPGTRLTVT.

The V and J genes are TRBV4-1 and TRBJ2-7; 7 nucleotides align to TRBD1. The CDR3 is made up of 14 amino acids. CDR1 is MGHRA and CDR2 is YSYEKL in the germline V gene. V shed 3 bases and J 4 bases; nucleotides not matched to a gene: 6. CDR3 bases: TGCGCCAGCAGCCAGATACAGGGGAATTACGAGCAGTACTTC. This encodes CASSQIQGNYEQYF.

CDR3 sequence: CASRYENPNYGYTF. Written as DNA, the CDR3 is TGTGCCAGCAGGTACGAGAACCCGAACTATGGCTACACCTTC. The V and J genes are TRBV28 and TRBJ1-2; D ambiguous. The CDR3 is made up of 14 amino acids. Per the germline V gene, CDR1 is MDHEN and CDR2 is SYDVKM. V lost 6 bases, J lost 2 bases, and 13 bases lay in between.

V gene TRBV2 combines with J gene TRBJ1-2, with D uncertain. Germline V gene sequence: CDR1 SNHLY, CDR2 FYNNEI. Trimming left V 3 bases short and J 7 bases short, with 9 bases between. The CDR3 is 12 residues long. The CDR3 sequence: CASSELVAGYTF. The CDR3 DNA follows: TGTGCCAGCAGTGAGTTGGTGGCTGGCTACACCTTC.

The rearrangement uses TRBV13 and TRBJ1-1, with TRBD1 identical over 9 bases. CDR1 and CDR2 (germline): PRHDT, FYEKMQ (reference sequence). Germline trimming cut 3 bases from V and 7 bases from J; bases unmatched to any gene: 3. The length of the CDR3 is 13 residues. The CDR3 is CASSFTGGGEAFF. In nucleotides, the CDR3 is TGTGCCAGCAGCTTTACAGGGGGCGGTGAAGCTTTCTTT.

Written as DNA, the CDR3 is TGTGCCAGCAGCGTGGCCCAGAGCCGGACTAGCGGGGCCCCCCAGTATTTT. Amino acid sequence: CASSVAQSRTSGAPQYF. V usage is TRBV9 and J usage is TRBJ2-3; 12 bases align to TRBD2. The CDR3 spans 17 residues. The trim removed 2 bases at V and 12 bases at J, leaving 16 bases unmatched. Germline V gives CDR1 SGDLS, CDR2 YYNGEE. Using reference TRBV9 and TRBJ2-3 for the parts outside the CDR3, the full variable domain is DSGVTQTPKHLITATGQRVTLRCSPRSGDLSVYWYQQSLDQGLQFLIQYYNGEERAKGNILERFSAQQFPDLHSELNLSSLELGDSALYFCASSVAQSRTSGAPQYFGPGTRLTVL.

The sample holds a few counts of this clone. The chain is built from TRBV11-3 and TRBJ2-6; D is possibly TRBD1 (6 bases). CDR3 length equals 15 residues. The germline gives CDR1 SGHNT, CDR2 YENEEA. The V and J ends lost 4 bases and 0 bases respectively, with 7 bases between them. This CDR3 reads CASSSRGSGANVLTF. CDR3 DNA: TGTGCCAGCAGCTCCAGGGGCTCTGGGGCCAACGTCCTGACTTTC.

V is TRBV13 and J is TRBJ2-7; 10 bases align to TRBD1. There are 16 residues in the CDR3. Germline-derived CDR1 and CDR2 are PRHDT and FYEKMQ (reference sequence). V shed 4 bases, J shed 3 bases, and the junction held 9 bases outside the gene matches. The CDR3 loop is CASSSLLGTGDYEQYF. CDR3 bases: TGTGCCAGCAGCTCCCTCTTGGGGACAGGGGACTACGAGCAGTACTTC. Full variable domain (outside the CDR3, taken from reference TRBV13 and TRBJ2-7): AAGVIQSPRHLIKEKRETATLKCYPIPRHDTVYWYQQGPGQDPQFLISFYEKMQSDKGSIPDRFSAQQFSDYHSELNMSSLELGDSALYFCASSSLLGTGDYEQYFGPGTRLTVT.

This chain joins TRBV5-1 and TRBJ1-6; no clear D. CDR1 and CDR2 (germline): SGHRS, YFSETQ. V dropped 4 bases and J dropped 10 bases, with 15 bases sitting between them. This CDR3 has 14 amino acids. Here the CDR3 DNA reads TGCGCCAGCAGCGGAGGAAGAGTAGGATCACCCCTCCACTTT. The encoded protein is CASSGGRVGSPLHF.

The chain carries TRBV9 and TRBJ1-2; D is uncertain. This CDR3 spans 13 amino acids. Germline V lookup: CDR1 SGDLS, CDR2 YYNGEE. The V end lost 4 bases, the J end lost 0 bases, and 7 bases lay between the germline ends. The CDR3 DNA sequence: TGTGCCAGCAGCCCCGCGACTAACTATGGCTACACCTTC. Translation gives CASSPATNYGYTF.

The V and J genes are TRBV30 and TRBJ1-6; TRBD1 matches at 7 bases. The V segment lost 5 bases and the J segment 10 bases; nucleotides outside the gene matches: 5. Germline lookup yields CDR1 GTSNPN and CDR2 SVGIG (reference sequence). The CDR3 is 12 residues long. CDR3 bases: TGTGCCTGGGACAGGGTGGAATCACCCCTCCACTTT. Its protein product is CAWDRVESPLHF.

The chain has TRBV6-5 and TRBJ2-1; TRBD2 matches at 13 bases. Unmatched junction bases numbered 0, after V lost 6 bases and J lost 4 bases. The CDR3 loop spans 14 amino acids. Germline CDR1 reads MNHEY; CDR2 reads SVGAGI. As DNA, the CDR3 is TGTGCCAGCAGGACTAGCGGGGGGTACAATGAGCAGTTCTTC. It specifies CASRTSGGYNEQFF.

The chain is built from TRBV18 and TRBJ2-7; 11 bases match TRBD1. After removal of 3 bases from V and 2 bases from J, the junction contained 3 bases not matched to a gene. The CDR3 contains 15 residues. Germline V gene sequence: CDR1 KGHSH, CDR2 LQKENI. CDR3 bases: TGTGCCAGCTCACCTTTGGGACAGGGGGCCTACGAGCAGTACTTC. This codes for CASSPLGQGAYEQYF.

The rearrangement joins TRBV19 to TRBJ2-3; D ambiguous. The V and J ends lost 3 bases and 2 bases respectively, with 6 bases between them. This CDR3 is 13 amino acids long. Germline values: CDR1 LNHDA, CDR2 SQIVND (reference sequence). CDR3 nucleotide sequence: TGTGCCAGTAGTATTGACTTCACAGATACGCAGTATTTT. Its protein product is CASSIDFTDTQYF.

A few counts support this clone. The chain employs TRBV5-5 and TRBJ1-5, with D unresolved. CDR1 is SGHKS, CDR2 YYEKEE, per germline (reference sequence). CDR3 length: 14 amino acids. The V end was cut by 4 bases, the J end by 3 bases, with 11 bases between. The CDR3 protein is CASSPAGDNQPQHF. The CDR3, as DNA: TGTGCCAGCAGCCCCGCAGGCGACAATCAGCCCCAGCATTTT.